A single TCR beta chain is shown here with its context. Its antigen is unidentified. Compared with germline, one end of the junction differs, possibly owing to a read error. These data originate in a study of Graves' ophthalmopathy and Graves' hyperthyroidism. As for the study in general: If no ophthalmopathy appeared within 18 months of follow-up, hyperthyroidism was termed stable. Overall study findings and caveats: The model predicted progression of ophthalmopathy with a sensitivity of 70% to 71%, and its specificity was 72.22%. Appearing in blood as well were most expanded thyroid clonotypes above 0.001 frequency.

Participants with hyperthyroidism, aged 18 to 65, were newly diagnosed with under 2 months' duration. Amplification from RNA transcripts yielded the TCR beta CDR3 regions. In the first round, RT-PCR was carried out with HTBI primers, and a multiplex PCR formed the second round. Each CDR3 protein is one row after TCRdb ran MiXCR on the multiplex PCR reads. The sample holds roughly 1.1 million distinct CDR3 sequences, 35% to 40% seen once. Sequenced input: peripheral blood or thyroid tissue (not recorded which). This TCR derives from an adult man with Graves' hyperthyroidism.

The CDR3 coding sequence is TGCGCCAGCAGCCTTGGGAGGGGGCAGATCTATGGCTACACCTTC. This sequence encodes CASSLGRGQIYGYTF. The rearrangement uses TRBV7-9 and TRBJ1-2, with 7 bases lining up with TRBD1. The CDR3 has 15 amino acids. Per germline, CDR1 SEHNR and CDR2 FQNEAQ (reference sequence).